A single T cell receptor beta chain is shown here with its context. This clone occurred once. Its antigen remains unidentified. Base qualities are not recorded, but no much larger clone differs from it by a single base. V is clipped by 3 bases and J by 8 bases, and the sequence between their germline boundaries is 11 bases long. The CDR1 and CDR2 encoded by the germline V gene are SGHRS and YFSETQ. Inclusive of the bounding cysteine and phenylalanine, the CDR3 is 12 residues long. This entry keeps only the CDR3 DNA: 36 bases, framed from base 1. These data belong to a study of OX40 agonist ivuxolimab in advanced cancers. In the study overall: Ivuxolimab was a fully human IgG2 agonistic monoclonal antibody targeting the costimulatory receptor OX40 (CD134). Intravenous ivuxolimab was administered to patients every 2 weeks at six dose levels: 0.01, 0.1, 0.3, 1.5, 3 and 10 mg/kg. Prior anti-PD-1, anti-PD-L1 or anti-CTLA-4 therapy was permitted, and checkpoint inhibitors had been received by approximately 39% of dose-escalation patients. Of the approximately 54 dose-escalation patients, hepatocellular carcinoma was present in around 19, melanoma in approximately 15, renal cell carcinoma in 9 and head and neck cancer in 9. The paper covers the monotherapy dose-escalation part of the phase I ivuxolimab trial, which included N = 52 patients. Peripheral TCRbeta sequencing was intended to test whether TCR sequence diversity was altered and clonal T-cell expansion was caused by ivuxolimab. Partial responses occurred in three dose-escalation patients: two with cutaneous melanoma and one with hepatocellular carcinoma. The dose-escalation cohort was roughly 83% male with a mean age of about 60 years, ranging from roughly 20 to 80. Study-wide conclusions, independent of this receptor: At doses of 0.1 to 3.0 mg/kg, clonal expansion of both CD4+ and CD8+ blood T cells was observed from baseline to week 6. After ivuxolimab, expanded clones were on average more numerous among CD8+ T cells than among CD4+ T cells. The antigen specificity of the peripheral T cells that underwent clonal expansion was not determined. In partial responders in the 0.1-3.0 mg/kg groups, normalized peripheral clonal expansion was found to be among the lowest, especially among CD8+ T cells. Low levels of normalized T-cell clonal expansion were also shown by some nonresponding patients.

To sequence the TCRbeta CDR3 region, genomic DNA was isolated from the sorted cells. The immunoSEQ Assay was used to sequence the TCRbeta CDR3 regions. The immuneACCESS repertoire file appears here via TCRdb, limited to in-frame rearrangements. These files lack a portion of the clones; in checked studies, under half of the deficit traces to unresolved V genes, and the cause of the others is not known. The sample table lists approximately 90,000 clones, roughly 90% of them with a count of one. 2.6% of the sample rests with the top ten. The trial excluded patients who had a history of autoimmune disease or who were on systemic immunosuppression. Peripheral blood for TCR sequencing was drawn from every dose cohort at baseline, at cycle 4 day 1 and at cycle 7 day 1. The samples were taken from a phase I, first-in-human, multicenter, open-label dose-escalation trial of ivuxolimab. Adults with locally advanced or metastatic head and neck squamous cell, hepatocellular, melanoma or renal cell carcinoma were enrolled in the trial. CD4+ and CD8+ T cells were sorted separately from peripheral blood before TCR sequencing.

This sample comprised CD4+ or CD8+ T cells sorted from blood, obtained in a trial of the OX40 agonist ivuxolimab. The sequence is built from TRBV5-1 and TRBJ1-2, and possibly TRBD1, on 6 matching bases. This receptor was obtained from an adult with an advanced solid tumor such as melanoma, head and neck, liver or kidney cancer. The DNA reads TGCGCCAGCAGCTGGGACAACGGGGGCTACACCTTC. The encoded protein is CASSWDNGGYTF.